These 14 T cell receptor beta chains originate from one sample sequenced in a study of Ad26.COV2.S vaccination and SARS-CoV-2 variants. Libraries were prepared by immunoSEQ multiplex PCR; TCRdb keeps only in-frame clonotypes and omits some of them. The sample has roughly 420,000 clones; roughly nine tenths are singletons. Described treatment: 19 received Ad26.COV2.S at low or high dose, single or two shots; 5 received placebo; per-sample allocation not given. The samples date from day 63 after the first vaccine or placebo injection. This material consisted of peripheral blood, taken in a trial of Ad26.COV2.S vaccine versus placebo. Receptors originate from a person aged 18-65 years who received the Ad26.COV2.S COVID-19 vaccine or a placebo.

Concerning this clone: This CDR3 is also generated by other DNA sequences in the sample. V gene TRBV29-1 combines with J gene TRBJ1-2; D remains ambiguous. The CDR3 has 9 residues. V was clipped by 3 bases and J by 8 bases, with 4 bases between them. Per germline, CDR1 SQVTM and CDR2 ANQGSEA. In DNA, the CDR3 is TGCAGCGTTGATTACGGCTACACCTTC. Encoded protein: CSVDYGYTF. Full variable domain (rest looked up from reference TRBV29-1 and TRBJ1-2): SAVISQKPSRDICQRGTSLTIQCQVDSQVTMMFWYRQQPGQSLTLIATANQGSEATYESGFVIDKFPISRPNLTFSTLTVSNMSPEDSSIYLCSVDYGYTFGSGTRLTVV.

The chain couples TRBV7-2 to TRBJ1-2; D unresolved. Germline V gene lookup returns CDR1 SGHTA and CDR2 FQGNSA. V gave up 4 bases and J gave up 4 bases, with 7 bases separating them. The CDR3 runs to 12 residues. CDR3 sequence reads: CASSWGTYGYTF. The CDR3 DNA is TGTGCCAGCAGCTGGGGAACCTATGGCTACACCTTC.

V usage is TRBV5-6 and J usage is TRBJ1-3; TRBD1 might be the D (5 bases). V shed 0 bases and J shed 2 bases, with 12 bases lying between them. CDR3 length: 16 residues. Germline CDR1 SGHDT, CDR2 YYEEEE. This chain's CDR3 is CASSLVSAGAGNTIYF. The CDR3 bases are TGTGCCAGCAGCTTGGTTTCAGCGGGGGCTGGAAACACCATATATTTT.

The genes are TRBV7-3 and TRBJ1-3; TRBD1 might be the D (5 bases). Deletions cut 1 base from V and 2 bases from J, with 15 bases between. The CDR3 runs 17 residues. Germline V gene data show CDR1 as SGHTA and CDR2 as FQGTGA. The CDR3 bases are TGTGCCAGCAGCTTAAAGGAAACGGGGCCGCCTGGAAACACCATATATTTT. Translation gives CASSLKETGPPGNTIYF.

This clone was seen once. Other DNA sequences in the sample encode the same CDR3. The chain uses TRBV18 and TRBJ2-3; D is unresolved. The germline V gene has CDR1 KGHSH and CDR2 LQKENI. The CDR3 sequence is 11 residues long. Trimming stripped 2 bases from V and 6 bases from J, with 3 bases between. The CDR3 spells CASSPADTQYF. In nucleotides, the CDR3 is TGTGCCAGCTCACCAGCGGATACGCAGTATTTT.

This chain links TRBV19 with TRBJ2-7; either TRBD1 or TRBD2 may fit D (5 bases each). Germline values: CDR1 LNHDA, CDR2 SQIVND (reference sequence). The V gene lost 7 bases and the J gene lost 1 base, with 17 bases spanning the gap. This CDR3 comprises 15 residues. CDR3 sequence: CASNNNGAPSYEQYF. CDR3 DNA sequence: TGTGCCAGTAACAATAACGGGGCCCCTTCCTACGAGCAGTACTTC.

V usage is TRBV6-5 and J usage is TRBJ2-1; no clear D gene. Germline V gene lookup returns CDR1 MNHEY and CDR2 SVGAGI. The CDR3 covers 14 residues. Between the trimmed V and J ends, which lost 3 bases and 6 bases, there was a span of 12 bases. CDR3 loop: CASSYELGPNEQFF. The CDR3 nucleotides read TGTGCCAGCAGTTATGAGCTAGGGCCCAATGAGCAGTTCTTC.

V usage is TRBV6-5 and J usage is TRBJ2-5; D perhaps matches TRBD2 (5 bases). Germline V CDR1 and CDR2: MNHEY, SVGAGI. Deletions cut 0 bases from V and 8 bases from J, with 13 bases between. The CDR3 length is 14 residues. For the CDR3, the DNA is TGTGCCAGCAGTTACTCTGGTCGGGAAACCACCCAGTACTTC. This encodes CASSYSGRETTQYF.

V gene TRBV5-1 combines with J gene TRBJ1-4, with D perhaps TRBD1 (6 bases). V shed 4 bases and J shed 4 bases, with 8 bases lying between them. Germline values: CDR1 SGHRS, CDR2 YFSETQ. The CDR3 runs to 13 residues. The CDR3 reads CASSGGGNEKLFF. In DNA, the CDR3 is TGCGCCAGCAGCGGAGGGGGTAATGAAAAACTGTTTTTT.

The V gene is TRBV5-1, the J gene TRBJ2-3, with 7 bases aligning to TRBD1. This CDR3 comprises 18 residues. V was clipped by 0 bases and J by 5 bases; unmatched bases: 15. Germline CDR1 is SGHRS and CDR2 is YFSETQ. The chain's CDR3 is CASSLVPVGTAPRDTQYF. The CDR3 region has the DNA TGCGCCAGCAGCTTGGTCCCTGTTGGGACAGCGCCTCGAGATACGCAGTATTTT.

The gene calls are TRBV13 and TRBJ1-6, with 8 bases that match TRBD1. This CDR3 is 16 amino acids long. V dropped 6 bases and J dropped 3; count of bases not matched to a gene: 7. From germline, CDR1 is PRHDT and CDR2 FYEKMQ (reference sequence). The DNA for the CDR3 is TGTGCCAGCAGATCTAGGGGACAGGACTATAATTCACCCCTCCACTTT. Its translation is CASRSRGQDYNSPLHF.

V usage is TRBV5-4 and J usage is TRBJ2-3, with 12 nucleotides matching TRBD2. This CDR3 region has 18 residues. J was trimmed by 0 bases and V by 4 bases; bases with no gene match: 9. In germline, CDR1 is SGHNT, CDR2 YYREEE (reference sequence). The CDR3 DNA reads TGTGCCAGCAGCCAACACCTTCTAGCGGGGGGGAGCACAGATACGCAGTATTTT. This gives the protein CASSQHLLAGGSTDTQYF.

The rearrangement joins TRBV7-9 to TRBJ2-2; D unclear. The V end lost 5 bases, the J end lost 2 bases, and 6 bases lay between the germline ends. Germline-derived CDR1 and CDR2 are SEHNR and FQNEAQ (reference sequence). The CDR3 runs to 13 residues. The CDR3 nucleotides read TGTGCCAGCAGCGGCCGAAACACCGGGGAGCTGTTTTTT. Translating it yields CASSGRNTGELFF.

At least ten counts were recorded for this clone. The V call is TRBV11-2, the J call TRBJ2-1; TRBD2 agrees at 7 bases. The germline V gene encodes CDR1 SGHAT and CDR2 FQNNGV. The length of the CDR3 is 19 residues. V lost 2 bases, J lost 0 bases, and 13 bases stayed unmatched. This CDR3 reads CASSLRGSGEVSSYNEQFF. The CDR3 coding sequence is TGTGCCAGCAGCTTACGAGGGAGCGGGGAGGTGAGCTCCTACAATGAGCAGTTCTTC.